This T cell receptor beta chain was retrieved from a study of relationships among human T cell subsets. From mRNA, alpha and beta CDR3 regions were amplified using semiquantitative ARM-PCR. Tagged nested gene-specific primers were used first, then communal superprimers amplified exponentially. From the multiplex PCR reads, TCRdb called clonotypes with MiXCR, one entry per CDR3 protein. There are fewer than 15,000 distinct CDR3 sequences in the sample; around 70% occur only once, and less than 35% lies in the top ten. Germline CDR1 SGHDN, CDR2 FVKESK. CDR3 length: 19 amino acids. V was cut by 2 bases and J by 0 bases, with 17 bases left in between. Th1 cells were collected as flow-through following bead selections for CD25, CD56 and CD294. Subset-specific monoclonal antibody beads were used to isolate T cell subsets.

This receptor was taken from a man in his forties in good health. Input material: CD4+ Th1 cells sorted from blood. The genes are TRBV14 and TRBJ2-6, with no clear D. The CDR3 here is CASSQLRIPTVSGANVLTF. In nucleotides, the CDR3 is TGTGCCAGCAGCCAATTAAGGATCCCCACAGTCTCTGGGGCCAACGTCCTGACTTTC.